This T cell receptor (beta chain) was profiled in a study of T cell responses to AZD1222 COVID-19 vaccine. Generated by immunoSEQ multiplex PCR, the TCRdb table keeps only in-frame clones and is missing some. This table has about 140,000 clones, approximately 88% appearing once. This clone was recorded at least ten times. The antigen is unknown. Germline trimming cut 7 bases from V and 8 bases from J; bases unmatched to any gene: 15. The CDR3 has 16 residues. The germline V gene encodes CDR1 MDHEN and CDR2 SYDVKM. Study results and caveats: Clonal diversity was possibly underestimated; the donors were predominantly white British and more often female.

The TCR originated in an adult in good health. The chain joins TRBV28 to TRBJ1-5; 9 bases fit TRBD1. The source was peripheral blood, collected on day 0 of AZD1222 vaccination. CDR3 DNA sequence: TGTGCCAGCAACCCCCGGACAGGGGCTTGGGTTGAGCCCCAGCATTTT. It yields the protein CASNPRTGAWVEPQHF.